The rows below give T cell receptor beta chains drawn from one sample of a study of blood T cell repertoires in COVID-19. Libraries were prepared by immunoSEQ multiplex PCR; TCRdb keeps only in-frame clonotypes and omits some of them. The data contain about 160,000 clones, approximately 84% of them singletons. Sequenced sample: peripheral blood. These receptors all come from a man in his forties with acute or convalescent COVID-19. Both conserved end residues are part of each CDR3. The order of the fields is clone size, V gene, J gene, D gene, CDR3 protein, CDR3 DNA. The D gene is left open where the match is weak. Not all rows give a size; the values are once, few, many and, for expanded clones, a class.

>.|TRBV19|TRBJ1-1|.
CASRGIRIGDTEAFF
TGTGCCAGTAGGGGGATTAGGATCGGGGACACTGAAGCTTTCTTT
>.|TRBV5-1|TRBJ2-5|.
CASSLALPETQYF
TGCGCCAGCAGCTTGGCCCTACCAGAGACCCAGTACTTC
>.|TRBV5-6|TRBJ2-5|TRBD2
CASSLERGKETQYF
TGTGCCAGCAGCCTGGAGCGGGGTAAAGAGACCCAGTACTTC
>.|TRBV7-9|TRBJ1-3|.
CASTTNLLGNTIYF
TGTGCCAGCACCACTAACCTCCTTGGAAACACCATATATTTT
>.|TRBV6-2/TRBV6-3|TRBJ1-2|.
CASSYPVLYGYTF
TGTGCCAGCAGTTACCCGGTCCTCTATGGCTACACCTTC
>.|TRBV5-8|TRBJ2-6|TRBD1
CASSLGSGTGISGANVLTF
TGTGCCAGCAGCTTGGGGTCAGGGACAGGGATCTCTGGGGCCAACGTCCTGACTTTC
>.|TRBV11-2|TRBJ2-7|TRBD2
CASSPSGGVYEQYF
TGTGCCAGCAGCCCAAGCGGGGGGGTCTACGAGCAGTACTTC
>once|TRBV19|TRBJ2-5|.
CASSRSWQARETQYF
TGTGCCAGTAGTAGGTCCTGGCAGGCCCGGGAGACCCAGTACTTC
>.|TRBV7-2|TRBJ1-1|.
CASSLGKQNTEAFF
TGTGCCAGCAGCTTAGGCAAACAAAACACTGAAGCTTTCTTT
>.|TRBV18|TRBJ2-7|TRBD2
CASSGTSGDYEQYF
TGTGCCAGCTCCGGGACTAGCGGAGACTACGAGCAGTACTTC
>.|TRBV6-5|TRBJ1-2|TRBD1
CAIESLGGRDYGYTF
TGTGCCATCGAGTCGTTAGGGGGCCGGGACTATGGCTACACCTTC
>.|TRBV6-1|TRBJ2-2|TRBD1
CASSGQGQSFTGELFF
TGTGCCAGCAGTGGCCAGGGACAGAGCTTCACCGGGGAGCTGTTTTTT
>.|TRBV7-9|TRBJ1-1|.
CASSEQDTEAFF
TGTGCCAGCAGTGAACAGGATACTGAAGCTTTCTTT
>.|TRBV5-1|TRBJ2-1|TRBD1
CASSWGQGLNEQFF
TGCGCCAGCAGCTGGGGACAGGGGTTAAATGAGCAGTTCTTC
>.|TRBV6-5|TRBJ1-2|.
CASSKTANYGYTF
TGTGCCAGCAGTAAGACAGCAAACTATGGCTACACCTTC
>.|TRBV4-2|TRBJ2-1|TRBD2
CASSQELAGGLSDQFF
TGTGCCAGCAGCCAAGAACTGGCGGGGGGGCTATCCGACCAGTTCTTC
>.|TRBV7-9|TRBJ1-2|.
CASSLEAGALYGYTF
TGTGCCAGCAGCTTAGAGGCAGGGGCTTTATATGGCTACACCTTC
>.|TRBV6-2/TRBV6-3|TRBJ1-6|.
CASSSDSTAPSSYNSPLHF
TGTGCCAGCAGCTCCGACTCAACGGCTCCGAGCTCCTATAATTCACCCCTCCACTTT
>.|TRBV7-2|TRBJ2-5|.
CASSPTGHQETQYF
TGTGCCAGCAGCCCGACAGGTCACCAAGAGACCCAGTACTTC
>.|TRBV15|TRBJ1-2|TRBD1
CATSRVGQGGGYTF
TGTGCCACCAGCAGAGTCGGCCAGGGGGGTGGCTACACCTTC
>once|TRBV9|TRBJ1-6|.
CASRAGDYNSPLHF
TGTGCCAGCAGGGCGGGAGATTATAATTCACCCCTCCACTTT
>.|TRBV5-1|TRBJ2-7|TRBD1
CASSLGQGAPDEQYF
TGCGCCAGCAGCTTGGGACAGGGGGCGCCTGACGAGCAGTACTTC
>few|TRBV5-4|TRBJ1-2|TRBD1
CASSPQGAGYYGYTF
TGTGCCAGCAGTCCCCAGGGGGCAGGTTACTATGGCTACACCTTC
>once|TRBV10-3|TRBJ1-5|.
CAISESGGPQPQHF
TGTGCCATCAGTGAGTCCGGGGGGCCTCAGCCCCAGCATTTT